This T cell receptor (beta chain) was identified in a study of blood T cells in healthy people across ages. This CDR3 region has 19 residues. Trimming removed 3 bases from V and 0 bases from J, with 21 bases in between. The sample holds a few counts of this clonotype. A second PCR of roughly 6 to 12 cycles used a sample-barcoded 5' primer and a J-beta primer mix. TCRdb re-called the 5' RACE reads through MiXCR, storing one row per CDR3 protein. Of about 1.8 million distinct CDR3 sequences listed, about 50% were seen once; the top ten hold approximately 2.1%. Sequenced material: blood. The origin of this receptor is a woman aged 40 to 49 in good health. The rearrangement uses TRBV12-3 or TRBV12-4 and TRBJ2-1; tentative D call: TRBD1 (6 bases). CDR3 bases: TGTGCCAGCAGTTTTAGTAGAGGGGGAATAAGGAGCTCCTACAATGAGCAGTTCTTC. It is translated as CASSFSRGGIRSSYNEQFF.